This T cell receptor beta chain stems from a study of cytomegalovirus exposure and HLA in healthy donors. Study-level findings and limits: Most subjects had HLA-A and HLA-B alleles reportedly predicted accurately by TCR beta sequences. When presence/absence was analysed, sequencing depth was taken to be roughly uniform across donors.

A multiplex PCR was run with 60 Vbeta primers and 13 Jbeta primers. Data came from immunoSEQ multiplex PCR; TCRdb stores just in-frame clones and leaves some out. The sample has a few hundred thousand clones, about 89% seen once. In the case of this clone: The antigen remains unidentified.

The CDR3 is 15 amino acids. V shed 6 bases and J shed 2 bases, with 16 bases lying between them. Germline V gives CDR1 SGHRS, CDR2 YFSETQ. The chain links TRBV5-1 to TRBJ2-3, with D possibly TRBD1 on 5 matching bases. The sequenced sample consisted of PBMCs. The TCR sequence derives from a woman aged 18-30 years in good health and CMV-seronegative. CDR3 in amino acids: CASTLKGAVTDTQYF. In DNA form, the CDR3 reads TGCGCCAGCACCCTCAAAGGGGCGGTCACAGATACGCAGTATTTT.